Shown below are 2 T cell receptor beta chains from a single sample sequenced in a study of blood T cell repertoires in COVID-19. Sequencing was performed with immunoSEQ multiplex PCR; in TCRdb, only in-frame clones are kept and a portion is missing. Among 190,000 or so clones, roughly 86% were seen once, and the ten largest hold over 7%. The sequenced sample consisted of PBMCs or T cells enriched from blood (not recorded which). The source of these receptors is a woman between 25 and 40 years old who had recovered from COVID-19.

Notes on this clone: At one boundary the junction diverges from the germline segment, which might be a read error. The V gene is TRBV4-1, the J gene TRBJ2-1; the match to TRBD1 covers 10 bases. The CDR3 is 15 amino acids. The V gene's germline CDR1 is MGHRA and CDR2 YSYEKL. CDR3 residues: CATSRLDRGYNEQFF. CDR3 sequence (DNA): TGCGCCACCAGCCGACTGGACAGGGGGTACAATGAGCAGTTCTTC.

This chain connects TRBV29-1 to TRBJ2-3; possibly TRBD1 for D (6 bases). V lost 6 bases and J lost 0, with 16 bases in between. The CDR3 spans 15 residues. Germline loops: CDR1 SQVTM, CDR2 ANQGSEA. The CDR3 here is CSVVSGHPSTDTQYF. CDR3 sequence (DNA): TGCAGCGTGGTTTCGGGACACCCTAGCACAGATACGCAGTATTTT.